This T cell receptor (beta chain) was retrieved from a study of tumor and adjacent non-tumor tissue in lung cancer. Study context: Around 4.4 million productive TCRbeta reads were obtained per sample on average. Study-wide points: Compared with tumor, normal lung showed significantly lower TCR diversity. Tumor TCR diversity, when higher, was linked to shorter survival.

This sample's RNA came from whole unsorted tissue. Between August and November 2014, newly diagnosed, chemotherapy-naive lung cancer patients underwent thoracic surgery in China. The table lists this clonotype with a count of one. Its antigen is unidentified. The V gene's germline CDR1 is DFQATT and CDR2 SNEGSKA (reference sequence). Trimming removed 4 bases from V and 3 bases from J, with 13 bases in between. The CDR3 contains 14 residues. A modified ARM-PCR protocol with three rounds of nested PCR amplified TCRbeta. TCRdb recomputed calls from the multiplex PCR reads with MiXCR, one row per CDR3 protein. The table includes about 110,000 distinct CDR3 sequences, roughly 75% detected once.

The sequenced sample consisted of lung tumor tissue. V usage is TRBV20-1 and J usage is TRBJ2-1; no reliable D call. This sequence originates from an older woman with non-small cell lung cancer. The CDR3 DNA is TGCAGTGCTAAAGGATACCTAGACTACAATGAGCAGTTCTTC. Its translation is CSAKGYLDYNEQFF.